This record concerns one TCR beta chain sequence. CDR3 length: 10 residues. V gave up 3 bases and J gave up 8 bases, with 2 bases separating them. In germline, CDR1 is SGHAT, CDR2 FQNNGV. The entry originates in a study of OX40 agonist ivuxolimab in advanced cancers. Study-wide context: Earlier anti-PD-1, anti-PD-L1 or anti-CTLA-4 therapy was permitted; 30% to 50% had received some.

Method: immunoSEQ multiplex PCR; TCRdb's copy keeps in-frame clones and lacks some. This table has over 75,000 clones, roughly 92% appearing once. The study sampled blood at baseline, cycle 4 day 1, and cycle 7 day 1. The chain combines TRBV11-2 with TRBJ2-1, with D uncertain. The sequenced sample was CD4+ or CD8+ T cells sorted from blood, obtained in a trial of the OX40 agonist ivuxolimab. The TCR comes from an adult with an advanced solid tumor such as melanoma, head and neck, liver or kidney cancer. The CDR3 DNA follows: TGTGCCAGCAGCTTTGATGAGCAGTTCTTC. Amino acids: CASSFDEQFF.